This TCR beta chain was retrieved from a study of early T cells in non-severe SARS-CoV-2 infection. Across the study: The study sequenced bulk RNA from unsorted whole blood, with chains unpaired.

Turning to this clonotype: Its antigen remains unknown.

This CDR3 region has 14 residues. Per the germline V gene, CDR1 is SGHVS and CDR2 is FNYEAQ. Trimming took off 1 base at V and 1 base at J, with 7 bases between the two ends. Separate cDNA molecules each had unique molecular identifiers attached to them. TCRdb fed the 5' RACE reads into MiXCR, producing one record per CDR3 protein. The top ten clones hold over 6.5% of a sample with some 64,000 distinct CDR3 sequences, 13% of them seen once. The study, taken as a whole, reports: Matching against VDJdb likely underestimated virus-specific expansions, favoring anti-spike CD8.

What was sequenced was whole blood. The sequence was obtained from an adult who was a healthcare worker with PCR-confirmed SARS-CoV-2 infection or an uninfected control (not recorded which). The chain recombines TRBV7-6 with TRBJ1-1; D not resolved. CDR3 DNA: TGTGCCAGCAGCTTAGGGCCGGGGAACACTGAAGCTTTCTTT. It translates to CASSLGPGNTEAFF.